Detailed here is one T cell receptor (beta chain). Its antigen is currently not known. No base qualities exist here, and no much larger clone lies one base off it. Selection of patients required sufficient residual fresh-frozen tumor tissue and over two years of available survival data. Although molecular status otherwise differed among the glioblastoma patients, no patient had an isocitrate dehydrogenase mutation. PBMC were collected before vaccination, two weeks after the third vaccination, and at tumor progression when it occurred. The Qiagen DNeasy Blood extraction Kit was used to extract genomic DNA. Trimming removed 0 bases from V and 7 bases from J; the gene matches leave 8 bases unexplained. From the germline V gene, CDR1 is MGHRA and CDR2 is YSYEKL. From the cysteine up to the phenylalanine, the CDR3 has a length of 16 residues. Only the CDR3 DNA stays, 48 bases, in frame from base 1. This entry comes from a study of glioma-infiltrating T cells after dendritic cell vaccination (dated by TCRdb to the mid-2010s). Background for the entire study: Of the 15 glioblastoma patients in the cohort, all drawn from Phase I and II dendritic cell vaccination trials, 9 were newly diagnosed and 6 had recurrent disease. Patients received autologous tumor lysate-pulsed dendritic cell vaccination between the early 2000s and the early 2010s. The vaccine consisted of monocyte-derived dendritic cells cultured seven to eight days with IL-4 and GM-CSF, then pulsed overnight with autologous tumor lysate. Three intradermal dendritic cell vaccine injections were administered to patients at biweekly intervals in the arm below the axilla. In glioblastoma patients vaccinated with dendritic cells, deep sequencing of TCR beta CDR3 regions served to measure the amount of tumor-infiltrating lymphocytes and to compare repertoires between tumor and blood. Survival after dendritic cell vaccination was correlated with TCR sequencing metrics, including TIL content and tumor-blood repertoire overlap.

TCRB CDR3 regions were amplified from about 2 ug genomic DNA, or all available DNA if less, using the immunoSEQ assay. The multiplex PCR employed 60 forward primers targeting TCR V beta segments and 13 reverse primers targeting J beta segments. Synthetic control templates were spiked into each sample at limiting dilution to estimate reads per starting template. Sequencing produced 87 bp reads on the Illumina HiSeq System. In the source study's methods: To remove PCR and sequencing errors, closely related sequences were merged with a nearest neighbor algorithm. TCR overlap was defined as the percentage of unique tumor TCR beta sequences that were also present in the same patient's peripheral blood. As stored in TCRdb, this immuneACCESS dataset retains in-frame rearrangements with V and J assigned. A fraction of the clones does not appear; measured against another copy, unresolved V genes explain less than half of the discrepancy, and the remainder lacks a known reason. For V, J and clone size, that table is used; D and trimming come from the DNA. For this sample the table gives about 82,000 clones, of which about 87% were detected only once. The ten largest clonotypes hold about 3% of the sample.

Summary of the overall study and its limitations: No direct relationship between TCR clonality and survival was found, suggesting that a diverse polyclonal response may matter. The three-group TCR overlap response model was characterized as speculative, and prospective validation of the model was stated to be required. The cohort was small and heterogeneous, few patients had complete blood and tumor sets, and even fewer had initial-recurrent tumor pairs. After dendritic cell vaccination, a higher estimated pretreatment TIL content predicted longer time to progression and longer overall survival.

The receptor comes from a human donor with glioblastoma. This sequence uses TRBV4-1 and TRBJ1-2; 10 junctional bases match TRBD1. The sample consisted of blood, taken before dendritic cell vaccination. The encoded CDR3 is CASSQEAGTGAGGYTF. The nucleotide sequence is given as TGCGCCAGCAGCCAAGAGGCGGGGACAGGGGCTGGTGGCTACACCTTC.